The rows below give T cell receptor beta chains drawn from one sample of a study of PD-1 blockade in mismatch repair-deficient tumors. Data came from immunoSEQ multiplex PCR; TCRdb stores just in-frame clones and leaves some out. The sample consists of 95,000 to 150,000 clones, about 88% of them appearing once. This specimen was peripheral blood, taken 44 weeks after starting pembrolizumab. The receptors here all came from an adult with mismatch repair-deficient cancer. Both conserved end residues are part of each CDR3. Fields, in order: clone size, D gene, CDR3 length, J gene, V gene, CDR3 DNA, CDR3 protein. The D gene is left open where the match is weak. A row's size may be missing; if present it is once, few, many or a size class.

. | TRBD1 | 13 | TRBJ1-2 | TRBV29-1 | TGCAGCGTGGGAGACAGGGCCAACTATGGCTACACCTTC | CSVGDRANYGYTF
. | TRBD2 | 15 | TRBJ2-3 | TRBV19 | TGTGCCAGTAGTATTATGCTAGCGGGAGCGGATACGCAGTATTTT | CASSIMLAGADTQYF
few | . | 15 | TRBJ2-2 | TRBV18 | TGTGCCAGCTCACCACCGGGGCCGAACACCGGGGAGCTGTTTTTT | CASSPPGPNTGELFF
. | . | 14 | TRBJ2-3 | TRBV29-1 | TGCAGCGTTGAACCTCCAGGGTCAACAGATACGCAGTATTTT | CSVEPPGSTDTQYF
. | . | 14 | TRBJ2-3 | TRBV6-1 | TGTGCCAGCGAGGGGGGGGAGGGGGGAGATACGCAGTATTTT | CASEGGEGGDTQYF
. | TRBD1 | 14 | TRBJ1-4 | TRBV25-1 | TGTGCCAGCAGTGATCAGGGGGCGAATGAAAAACTGTTTTTT | CASSDQGANEKLFF
. | . | 13 | TRBJ1-1 | TRBV7-9 | TGTGCCAGCAGCTTAGAGGCGGGGACTGAAGCTTTCTTT | CASSLEAGTEAFF
. | . | 14 | TRBJ2-7 | TRBV11-2 | TGTGCCAGCAGCTTCAGGGATGGGGATTACGAGCAGTACTTC | CASSFRDGDYEQYF
. | . | 13 | TRBJ2-3 | TRBV6-1 | TGTGCCAGCAGTGACCGTCAAGGAGATACGCAGTATTTT | CASSDRQGDTQYF
. | TRBD2 | 17 | TRBJ2-5 | TRBV4-1 | TGCGCCAGCAGCCAAGTATCCCTAGCGGGAGCCCAAGAGACCCAGTACTTC | CASSQVSLAGAQETQYF
. | TRBD1 | 16 | TRBJ2-7 | TRBV5-1 | TGCGCCAGCAGCTTGGCCTTCGACAGGGACAACTACGAGCAGTACTTC | CASSLAFDRDNYEQYF
. | TRBD1 | 15 | TRBJ2-5 | TRBV11-3 | TGTGCCAGCAGCTTCAGGACAGGGGGCGCGGAGACCCAGTACTTC | CASSFRTGGAETQYF
. | . | 18 | TRBJ2-4 | TRBV21-1 | TGTGCCAGCAGCAAGCCCGCCGACAGGTCCTCGGCCAAAAACATTCAGTACTTC | CASSKPADRSSAKNIQYF
. | TRBD1 | 15 | TRBJ2-1 | TRBV28 | TGTGCCAGCAGCTCCGACAGGGGAGGAAGGAATGAGCAGTTCTTC | CASSSDRGGRNEQFF
once | TRBD2 | 16 | TRBJ2-7 | TRBV5-1 | TGCGCCAGCAGCTGGTCCCCCGCTAGCGGGAGCTACGAGCAGTACTTC | CASSWSPASGSYEQYF
. | . | 16 | TRBJ1-2 | TRBV6-1 | TGTGCCAGCAGTGAACCGGGGGGCCGGGGCTTTATGGGCTACACCTTC | CASSEPGGRGFMGYTF
. | . | 13 | TRBJ2-7 | TRBV5-1 | TGCGCCAGCAGCTTGGGACTAACCTACGAGCAGTACTTC | CASSLGLTYEQYF
. | . | 14 | TRBJ1-1 | TRBV7-9 | TGTGCCAGCAGCTTAGGTCTGGGGCCCGCTGAAGCTTTCTTT | CASSLGLGPAEAFF
few | . | 13 | TRBJ2-3 | TRBV6-5 | TGTGCCAGCAGGGAGACAGGGAGGGATACGCAGTATTTT | CASRETGRDTQYF
. | . | 17 | TRBJ2-5 | TRBV30 | TGTGCCTGGTGCCCCGCGCCCTTGGACGTACGAGGGGAGACCCAGTACTTC | CAWCPAPLDVRGETQYF
. | . | 15 | TRBJ2-3 | TRBV28 | TGTGCCAGCAGTTTGACAATTGGAAGCACAGATACGCAGTATTTT | CASSLTIGSTDTQYF
. | . | 15 | TRBJ2-3 | TRBV18 | TGTGCCAGCTCACGCCGGGAGCCTAGCACAGATACGCAGTATTTT | CASSRREPSTDTQYF
. | . | 15 | TRBJ2-5 | TRBV6-5 | TGTGCCAGCAGAGCAGGGCGTCGGCACCAAGAGACCCAGTACTTC | CASRAGRRHQETQYF
. | . | 14 | TRBJ1-1 | TRBV18 | TGTGCCAGCTCGCGGGGACGTACGAACACTGAAGCTTTCTTT | CASSRGRTNTEAFF
once | . | 17 | TRBJ2-2 | TRBV4-3 | TGCGCCAGCAGCCAAGCATCGGGGGACCCTAACACCGGGGAGCTGTTTTTT | CASSQASGDPNTGELFF
. | . | 11 | TRBJ1-2 | TRBV6-6 | TGTGCCAGCAAAGGGGCGTATGGCTACACCTTC | CASKGAYGYTF
once | TRBD1 | 15 | TRBJ1-5 | TRBV6-5 | TGTGCCAGCAGCCTTAGACAGGGAATTCATCAGCCCCAGCATTTT | CASSLRQGIHQPQHF
once | TRBD2 | 15 | TRBJ2-7 | TRBV7-2 | TGTGCCAGCACCGTTAATAGACTAGCGGCCTACGAGCAGTACTTC | CASTVNRLAAYEQYF
. | . | 17 | TRBJ2-7 | TRBV4-1 | TGCGCCAGCAGCCTCGAAGGCCAACAGGGAGGGGGGTACGAGCAGTACTTC | CASSLEGQQGGGYEQYF
. | . | 13 | TRBJ2-3 | TRBV7-9 | TGTGCCAGCAGCTTAGGGGCAAGAGATACGCAGTATTTT | CASSLGARDTQYF
. | TRBD2 | 17 | TRBJ2-2 | TRBV30 | TGTGCCTGGAGTGCCCAACTAGCGGGAGGGCCGACCGGGGAGCTGTTTTTT | CAWSAQLAGGPTGELFF
. | . | 17 | TRBJ1-2 | TRBV13 | TGTGCCAGCAGTTTAGCCCTCTTGAGTAGGAGGAACTATGGCTACACCTTC | CASSLALLSRRNYGYTF
. | . | 20 | TRBJ2-6 | TRBV6-4 | TGTGCCAGCAGTAGCGGCTTTGGGGGGTCCCTCCGCTCTGGGGCCAACGTCCTGACTTTC | CASSSGFGGSLRSGANVLTF
. | TRBD1 | 17 | TRBJ2-7 | TRBV28 | TGTGCCAGCAGCGTCCACCGTTGGGGACAGGGGTCCTACGAGCAGTACTTC | CASSVHRWGQGSYEQYF
. | . | 15 | TRBJ2-3 | TRBV28 | TGTGCCAGCAGTTTAACGGGCCAGGGGTACCGTACGCAGTATTTT | CASSLTGQGYRTQYF
. | TRBD2 | 16 | TRBJ2-3 | TRBV29-1 | TGCAGCGCCCACGGGACTAGCGGAGAAAGCACAGATACGCAGTATTTT | CSAHGTSGESTDTQYF
. | . | 14 | TRBJ2-7 | TRBV6-5 | TGTGCCAGCAGTTACGGTAGGGGACCCTACGAGCAGTACTTC | CASSYGRGPYEQYF
few | . | 14 | TRBJ1-1 | TRBV10-3 | TGTGCCATATGGGACCTACACATGAACACTGAAGCTTTCTTT | CAIWDLHMNTEAFF
. | . | 15 | TRBJ2-3 | TRBV28 | TGTGCCAGCACCGCCGGGACAACTAGCACAGATACGCAGTATTTT | CASTAGTTSTDTQYF
. | TRBD1 | 15 | TRBJ2-5 | TRBV5-1 | TGCGCCAGCAGTGCCTCCACAGGGGGGCAAGAGACCCAGTACTTC | CASSASTGGQETQYF
. | . | 11 | TRBJ2-3 | TRBV15 | TGTGCCACCAGCAGAGCCGGGACGCAGTATTTT | CATSRAGTQYF
. | . | 13 | TRBJ2-7 | TRBV18 | TGTGCCAGCTCACCCAACAGGGTCCACGAGCAGTACTTC | CASSPNRVHEQYF